The 11 T cell receptor beta chains presented below share a single source sample, sequenced in a study of blood T cell repertoires in COVID-19. Method: immunoSEQ multiplex PCR; TCRdb's copy keeps in-frame clones and lacks some. The table shows a few hundred thousand clones, with roughly 86% occurring only once. Sequenced sample: PBMCs or T cells enriched from blood (not recorded which). These receptors were collected from a woman aged 45-60 years who had been exposed to COVID-19.

This clone was found once. The chain recombines TRBV28 with TRBJ2-1, with 13 bases that match TRBD2. CDR3 length equals 15 residues. Germline lookup yields CDR1 MDHEN and CDR2 SYDVKM. Unmatched junction bases numbered 7, after V lost 6 bases and J lost 8 bases. The CDR3: CASSLLAGGQYEQFF. The CDR3 bases are TGTGCCAGCAGCTTACTAGCGGGGGGGCAATATGAGCAGTTCTTC.

V and J are TRBV3-1 (or the pseudogene TRBV3-2) and TRBJ2-3; D not resolved. V lost 0 bases, J lost 2 bases, and 12 bases lay in between. CDR3 size: 16 residues. Germline V CDR1 and CDR2: LGHDT, YNNKEL (reference sequence). The CDR3 nucleotides are TGTGCCAGCAGCCAAGATTTAGGAGCTACCACAGATACGCAGTATTTT. Translation gives CASSQDLGATTDTQYF.

The chain has TRBV18 and TRBJ2-7; D uncertain. Germline-derived CDR1 and CDR2 are KGHSH and LQKENI. CDR3 length: 13 amino acids. Between the trimmed V and J ends, which lost 5 bases and 0 bases, there was a span of 8 bases. CDR3 sequence: CASSTESSYEQYF. DNA of the CDR3: TGTGCCAGCTCAACCGAGAGCTCCTACGAGCAGTACTTC.

This clone has a handful of counts. The chain employs TRBV3-1 (or the pseudogene TRBV3-2) and TRBJ1-3; 7 bases are shared with TRBD1. Germline V gene data show CDR1 as LGHDT and CDR2 as YNNKEL (reference sequence). This CDR3 is 16 amino acids long. V shed 2 bases and J 1 base; nucleotides not matched to a gene: 5. CDR3 sequence reads: CASSQWDRPSGNTIYF. The CDR3, as DNA: TGTGCCAGCAGCCAATGGGACAGACCTTCTGGAAACACCATATATTTT.

The rearrangement uses TRBV10-3 and TRBJ1-5; no clear D. This CDR3 spans 12 amino acids. The ends were cut back, 6 bases at V and 3 bases at J, with 6 bases in the middle. Germline V gene lookup returns CDR1 ENHRY and CDR2 SYGVKD. The CDR3 DNA reads TGTGCCATCAGCCATCCCAATCAGCCCCAGCATTTT. Encoded protein: CAISHPNQPQHF.

The V gene is TRBV19, the J gene TRBJ1-2; 7 bases align to TRBD1. V trimming: 3 bases; J trimming: 6 bases; junction bases outside the gene matches: 13. Per germline, CDR1 LNHDA and CDR2 SQIVND (reference sequence). The length of the CDR3 is 16 residues. CDR3 sequence reads: CASSINRGSEVDGYTF. The CDR3 nucleotides are TGTGCCAGTAGTATCAACAGGGGCTCCGAGGTGGATGGCTACACCTTC.

The sample holds one count of this clone. The CDR3 sequence is CASSLAPAGETQYF. The DNA of the CDR3 is TGTGCCAGCAGCTTAGCCCCAGCAGGGGAGACCCAGTACTTC. V usage is TRBV7-9 and J usage is TRBJ2-5; a weak D match, TRBD1 (5 bases). CDR1 and CDR2 from the germline V gene are SEHNR and FQNEAQ (reference sequence). The CDR3 loop spans 14 amino acids. Trimming removed 0 bases at V and 5 bases at J, with 10 bases between.

The chain joins TRBV11-1 to TRBJ1-6; D is uncertain. The CDR3 length is 15 residues. V lost 1 base and J 8 bases, leaving 12 bases between the germline ends. The germline V gene encodes CDR1 SGHAT and CDR2 FQDESV (reference sequence). The CDR3 nucleotides read TGTGCCAGCAGCTTAGATCCGGGGATAGATTCACCCCTCCACTTT. It codes for CASSLDPGIDSPLHF.

The chain couples TRBV5-1 to TRBJ2-2; perhaps TRBD1 as D (6 bases). In germline, CDR1 is SGHRS, CDR2 YFSETQ. The CDR3 runs to 14 residues. V lost 4 bases, J lost 6 bases, and 13 bases lay in between. The chain's CDR3 is CASSLENRAGELFF. The CDR3 coding sequence is TGCGCCAGCAGCCTAGAAAACAGGGCCGGGGAGCTGTTTTTT.

The CDR3 here is CASSLVPSTYNEQFF. The CDR3 nucleotides are TGTGCCAGCAGCTTAGTCCCGAGCACCTACAATGAGCAGTTCTTC. The V and J genes are TRBV7-9 and TRBJ2-1; D ambiguous. With 1 base removed from V and 2 bases from J, the gap between germline ends came to 9 bases. The germline gives CDR1 SEHNR, CDR2 FQNEAQ (reference sequence). CDR3 length: 15 amino acids.

The genes are TRBV18 and TRBJ2-7, with 8 bases fitting TRBD2. Looked up from germline, CDR1 is KGHSH and CDR2 is LQKENI. The length of the CDR3 is 13 residues. J gave up 7 bases and V 3 bases, and 5 bases lay outside the gene matches. For the CDR3, the DNA is TGTGCCAGCTCACCCCCGGGGGGGGCTGAGCAGTACTTC. Translation: CASSPPGGAEQYF. The whole variable domain, filled in from reference TRBV18 and TRBJ2-7, reads NAGVMQNPRHLVRRRGQEARLRCSPMKGHSHVYWYRQLPEEGLKFMVYLQKENIIDESGMPKERFSAEFPKEGPSILRIQQVVRGDSAAYFCASSPPGGAEQYFGPGTRLTVT.